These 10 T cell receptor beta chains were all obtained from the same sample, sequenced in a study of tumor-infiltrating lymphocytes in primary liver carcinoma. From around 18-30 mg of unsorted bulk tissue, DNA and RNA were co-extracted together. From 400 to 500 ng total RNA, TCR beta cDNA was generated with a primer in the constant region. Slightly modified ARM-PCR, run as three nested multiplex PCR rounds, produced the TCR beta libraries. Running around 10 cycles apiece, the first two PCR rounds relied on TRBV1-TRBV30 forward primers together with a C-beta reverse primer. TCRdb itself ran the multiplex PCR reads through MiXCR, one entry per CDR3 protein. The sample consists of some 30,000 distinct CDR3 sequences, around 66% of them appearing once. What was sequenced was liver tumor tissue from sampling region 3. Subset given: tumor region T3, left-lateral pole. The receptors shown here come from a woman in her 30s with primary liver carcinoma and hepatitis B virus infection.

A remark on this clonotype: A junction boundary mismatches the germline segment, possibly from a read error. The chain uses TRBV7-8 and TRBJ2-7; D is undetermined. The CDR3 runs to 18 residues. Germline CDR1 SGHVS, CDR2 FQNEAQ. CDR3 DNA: TGTGCCAGCAGCTCGGGTCGCGGTCATACTATGAGCTCCTATGAGCAGAACTTC. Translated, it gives CASSSGRGHTMSSYEQNF.

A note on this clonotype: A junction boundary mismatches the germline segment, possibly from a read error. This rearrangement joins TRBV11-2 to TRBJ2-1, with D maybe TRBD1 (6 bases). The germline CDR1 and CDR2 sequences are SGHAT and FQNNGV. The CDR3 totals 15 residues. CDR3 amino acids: CACVLGDLRGHEQLF. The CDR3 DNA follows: TGTGCCTGCGTACTAGGTGACCTCCGGGGACATGAGCAGTTATTC.

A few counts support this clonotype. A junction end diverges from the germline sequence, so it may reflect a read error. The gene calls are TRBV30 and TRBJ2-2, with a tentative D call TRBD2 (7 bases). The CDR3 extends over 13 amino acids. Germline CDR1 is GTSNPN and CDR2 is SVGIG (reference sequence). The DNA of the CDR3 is TGCGCCTGGAGTGTGGGGGGCAGCGGGGAGCTGTCTTTT. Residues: CAWSVGGSGELSF.

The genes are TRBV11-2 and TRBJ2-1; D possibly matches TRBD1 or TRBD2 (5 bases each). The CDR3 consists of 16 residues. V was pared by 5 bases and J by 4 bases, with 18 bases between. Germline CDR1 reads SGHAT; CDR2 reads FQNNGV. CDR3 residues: CASSTYLTGGYNEQFF. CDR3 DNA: TGTGCCAGCAGCACCTATCTAACAGGAGGATACAATGAGCAGTTCTTC.

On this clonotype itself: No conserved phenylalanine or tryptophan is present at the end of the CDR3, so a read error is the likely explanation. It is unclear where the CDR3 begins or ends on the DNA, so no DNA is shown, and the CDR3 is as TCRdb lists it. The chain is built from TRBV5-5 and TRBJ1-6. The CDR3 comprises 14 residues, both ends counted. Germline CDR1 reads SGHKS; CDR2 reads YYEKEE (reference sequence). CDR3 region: CASSLDVSNSPLQS.

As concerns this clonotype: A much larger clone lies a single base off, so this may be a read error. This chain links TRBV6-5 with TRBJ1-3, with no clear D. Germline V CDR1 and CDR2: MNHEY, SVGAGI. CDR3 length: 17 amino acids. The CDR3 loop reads CVSSYSLQVAVGNTIYF. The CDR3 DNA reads TGTGTCAGCAGTTACTCGCTGCAGGTAGCAGTTGGAAACACCATATATTTT.

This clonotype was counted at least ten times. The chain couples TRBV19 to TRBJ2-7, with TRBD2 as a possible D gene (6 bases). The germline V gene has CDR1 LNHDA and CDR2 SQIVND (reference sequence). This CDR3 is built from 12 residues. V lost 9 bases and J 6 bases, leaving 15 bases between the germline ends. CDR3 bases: TGTGCCAGGCTCGGGGGACGAGGCGAGCAGTACTTC. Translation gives CARLGGRGEQYF.

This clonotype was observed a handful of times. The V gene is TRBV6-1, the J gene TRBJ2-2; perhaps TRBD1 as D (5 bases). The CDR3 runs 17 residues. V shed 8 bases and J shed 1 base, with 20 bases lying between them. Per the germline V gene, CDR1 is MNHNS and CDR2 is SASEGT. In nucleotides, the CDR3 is TGTGCCAGCGATAAGGACACCCAAGCTTGGAACACCGGGGAGCTGTTTTTT. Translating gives CASDKDTQAWNTGELFF.

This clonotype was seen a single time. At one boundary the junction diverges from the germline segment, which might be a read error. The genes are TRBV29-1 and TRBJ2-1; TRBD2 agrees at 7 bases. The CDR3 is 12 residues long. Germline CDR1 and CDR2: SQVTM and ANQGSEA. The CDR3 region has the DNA TGCAGCGCCCTAAGGGACTACAATGAGCGGATTTTC. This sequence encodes CSALRDYNERIF.

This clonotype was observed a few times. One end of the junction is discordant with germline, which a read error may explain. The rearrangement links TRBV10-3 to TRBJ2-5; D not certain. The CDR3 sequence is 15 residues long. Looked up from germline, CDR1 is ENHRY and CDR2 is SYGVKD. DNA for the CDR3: TGTGCCATCAATGAGTCGGCTACCAGACAAGAAACCCGGTATTTC. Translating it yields CAINESATRQETRYF.